This T cell receptor (beta chain) originates from a study of radiotherapy plus CTLA-4 blockade in lung cancer. Study results and caveats: Blood-borne expansion of tumor-derived TCR clones followed radiotherapy plus ipilimumab.

Repertoires were generated with immunoSEQ multiplex PCR, while TCRdb's copy carries only in-frame clones and drops some. The repertoire consists of 25,000 to 35,000 clones, with 70% to 80% occurring once and the leading ten covering 16%. The germline V gene has CDR1 DFQATT and CDR2 SNEGSKA (reference sequence). Trimming cost V 6 bases and J 4 bases, with 10 bases left between them. There are 11 residues in the CDR3. As for this clone: What it binds is not known.

The sequencing used peripheral blood, collected from a patient treated with radiotherapy plus ipilimumab. The TCR comes from a human donor with non-small cell lung cancer that progressed on radiotherapy plus ipilimumab. This sequence joins TRBV20-1 and TRBJ2-7; the D is unclear. The CDR3 region is CSAAPQYEQYF. The CDR3 DNA follows: TGCAGTGCCGCCCCGCAGTACGAGCAGTACTTC.